This T cell receptor beta chain comes out of a study of blood T cell repertoires in COVID-19. Study in general: Specimens from acute and convalescent COVID-19 originated in the United States, Italy and Spain. From T cells, B-cell-depleted T cells, or PBMCs came the material, which was cDNA or gDNA.

This clone was detected only a few times. Authors' methods: By means of reference gene primer amplification, nucleated cell counts were estimated. Using immunoSEQ multiplex PCR, the repertoire was profiled, and TCRdb retains in-frame clones only, with some absent. V, J and clone size reflect that table, while D and trimming were determined from the DNA. The data hold approximately 150,000 clones, with around 80% observed a single time. The V gene lost 3 bases and the J gene lost 6 bases, with 12 bases spanning the gap. Per the germline V gene, CDR1 is LNHDA and CDR2 is SQIVND (reference sequence). The CDR3 contains 13 residues.

The receptor was derived from a human donor with acute or convalescent COVID-19. The donor label of this sample is uncertain. V and J are TRBV19 and TRBJ2-7; TRBD1 might be the D (6 bases). The sample comprised peripheral blood. The chain's CDR3 is CASSIGPTGEQYF. The CDR3 DNA reads TGTGCCAGTAGTATTGGGCCGACAGGCGAGCAGTACTTC. Looking up the rest from reference TRBV19 and TRBJ2-7 gives the full variable domain: DGGITQSPKYLFRKEGQNVTLSCEQNLNHDAMYWYRQDPGQGLRLIYYSQIVNDFQKGDIAEGYSVSREKKESFPLTVTSAQKNPTAFYLCASSIGPTGEQYFGPGTRLTVT.